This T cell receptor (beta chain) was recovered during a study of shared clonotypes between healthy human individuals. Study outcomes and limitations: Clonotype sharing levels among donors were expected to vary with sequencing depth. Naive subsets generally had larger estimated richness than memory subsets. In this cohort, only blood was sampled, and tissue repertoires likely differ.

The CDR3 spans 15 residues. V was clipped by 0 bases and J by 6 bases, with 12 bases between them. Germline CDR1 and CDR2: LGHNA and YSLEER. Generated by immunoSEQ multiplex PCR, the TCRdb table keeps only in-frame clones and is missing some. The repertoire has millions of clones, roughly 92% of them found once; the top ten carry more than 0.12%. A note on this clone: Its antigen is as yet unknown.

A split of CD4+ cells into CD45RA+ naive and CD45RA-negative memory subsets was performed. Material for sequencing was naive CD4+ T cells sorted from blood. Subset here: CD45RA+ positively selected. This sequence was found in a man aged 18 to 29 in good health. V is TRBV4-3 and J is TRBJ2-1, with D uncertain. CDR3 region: CASSQEAPPPNEQFF. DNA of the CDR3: TGCGCCAGCAGCCAAGAGGCTCCCCCCCCCAATGAGCAGTTCTTC.